These T cell receptor beta chains were read from a single sample in a study of pediatric ulcerative colitis. Only in-frame clones appear in the TCRdb table, and some are missing; sequencing was by immunoSEQ multiplex PCR. Seen here are 36,000 or so clones, roughly 72% observed once, and the top ten hold approximately 0.74%. Sequencing was done on a sample of gut tissue. These receptors were collected from a boy between 10 and 17 years old with moderate ulcerative colitis. CDR3s include the opening cysteine and the closing phenylalanine or tryptophan.

TRBV28	TRBJ1-3	CASSARGFFGNTIYF
TRBV4-3	TRBJ2-1	CASSQDPGLADYNEQFF
TRBV30	TRBJ2-1	CAWSVLASSSYNEQFF
TRBV11-1	TRBJ2-1	CASSLRAGGPVGEQFF
TRBV4-3	TRBJ2-2	CASSQELTGELFF
TRBV18	TRBJ2-7	CASSPFEGTSYEQYF
TRBV6-6	TRBJ2-7	CASSAGRDRGHEQYF
TRBV21-1	TRBJ2-7	CARPEQGTGTYFSYEQYF
TRBV11-2	TRBJ1-5	CASSLDLGGQPQHF
TRBV2	TRBJ2-7	CASSSSGTGDYEQYF
TRBV7-2	TRBJ1-1	CASSLVQGDTEAFF
TRBV27	TRBJ2-1	CASSSYRQGGYNEQFF
TRBV13	TRBJ2-7	CASSPAAGIYEQYF
TRBV5-4	TRBJ2-5	CASRAGLGQETQYF
TRBV7-2	TRBJ1-5	CASSLYNQPQHF
TRBV5-1	TRBJ1-1	CASSLVTEAFF